The 9 T cell receptor beta chains below come from one sample, sequenced in a study of blood T cells in healthy people across ages (dated by TCRdb to about 2015). Libraries were built with 5' RACE. For sequencing, an Illumina HiSeq 2500 was employed. A second roughly 7 to 12 cycle PCR used a sample-barcoded 5' primer and a J-beta primer mix. TCRdb reran the public reads through fastp at Q25 and MiXCR, keeping productive beta chains. Entries are consolidated by CDR3 protein sequence, retaining the most common genes and DNA. The table for this sample lists some 1,500,000 distinct CDR3 sequences; about 42% of them were counted only once. The biggest ten clones account for just over 4% of the sample. Sequencing was performed on blood. Receptors were obtained from a woman aged 18-29 years in good health.

The chain uses TRBV12-5 and TRBJ2-1; D remains unclear. The CDR3 consists of 12 residues. Trimming removed 6 bases at V and 5 bases at J, with 8 bases between. The germline gives CDR1 LGHNT, CDR2 FRNRAP. Written as DNA, the CDR3 is TGTGCTAGTGGACCCCCAAACAATGAGCAGTTCTTC. Translation: CASGPPNNEQFF.

There are many counts of this clonotype. This sequence joins TRBV4-1 and TRBJ2-5; D unclear. Between the trimmed V and J ends, which lost 1 base and 4 bases, there was a span of 7 bases. The V gene's germline CDR1 is MGHRA and CDR2 YSYEKL. This CDR3 has 13 amino acids. The CDR3 region is CASSQVPGETQYF. The CDR3 region has the DNA TGCGCCAGCAGCCAAGTCCCCGGAGAGACCCAGTACTTC.

V gene TRBV5-6 combines with J gene TRBJ2-3; a possible D gene is TRBD1 (5 bases). This CDR3 comprises 15 residues. V was cut by 5 bases and J by 3 bases, with 16 bases left in between. Germline assignment: CDR1 SGHDT and CDR2 YYEEEE. CDR3 DNA: TGTGCCAGCAGTTCTGACAGTTCCATAACAGATACGCAGTATTTT. Translation gives CASSSDSSITDTQYF. Combining the CDR3 with reference TRBV5-6 and TRBJ2-3 gives the whole variable domain DAGVTQSPTHLIKTRGQQVTLRCSPKSGHDTVSWYQQALGQGPQFIFQYYEEEERQRGNFPDRFSGHQFPNYSSELNVNALLLGDSALYLCASSSDSSITDTQYFGPGTRLTVL.

This clonotype was counted many times. The chain employs TRBV10-3 and TRBJ2-5; D remains unclear. V lost 0 bases, J lost 2 bases, and 10 bases lay in between. CDR1 is ENHRY and CDR2 is SYGVKD in the germline V gene. CDR3 length equals 15 residues. CDR3 DNA sequence: TGTGCCATCAGTGAGTCAGCCCTCCTACAAGAGACCCAGTACTTC. Its protein product is CAISESALLQETQYF.

The chain carries TRBV20-1 and TRBJ1-2; no clear D. V was clipped by 3 bases and J by 8 bases, with 13 bases between them. CDR1 is DFQATT, CDR2 SNEGSKA, per germline (reference sequence). CDR3 length: 12 amino acids. CDR3 coding DNA: TGCAGTGCTAGGACCGCTTCCAGCGGCTACACCTTC. Its translation: CSARTASSGYTF.

This clonotype was recorded a few times. The CDR3 is CASSFQFSTYEQYF. The CDR3 DNA reads TGTGCCAGCAGTTTTCAGTTTTCCACCTACGAGCAGTACTTC. The chain combines TRBV6-2 or TRBV6-3 with TRBJ2-7; the D is unclear. The V and J ends lost 4 bases and 2 bases respectively, with 12 bases between them. This CDR3 has 14 amino acids. Germline CDR1 and CDR2: MNHEY and SVGEGT.

The J gene is TRBJ2-7, the V gene TRBV20-1; tentatively, D is TRBD1 or TRBD2 (6 bases each). The CDR3 sequence is 14 residues long. CDR1 DFQATT and CDR2 SNEGSKA come from the germline V gene (reference sequence). V shed 3 bases and J shed 5 bases, with 17 bases lying between them. The CDR3 DNA follows: TGCAGTGCTAGCGGTGACGGGGGCATCCACGAGCAGTACTTC. Translating gives CSASGDGGIHEQYF.

The chain recombines TRBV12-3 or TRBV12-4 with TRBJ1-4, with D perhaps TRBD1 (5 bases). The CDR3 runs 16 residues. With 6 bases removed from V and 0 bases from J, the gap between germline ends came to 14 bases. The chain's CDR3 is CASRSPDIPTNEKLFF. DNA for the CDR3: TGTGCCAGCAGGTCCCCGGACATCCCAACTAATGAAAAACTGTTTTTT.

There are a few counts of this clonotype. The chain combines TRBV28 with TRBJ1-2; D not certain. CDR3 length: 13 amino acids. Trimming pared 2 bases from V and 11 bases from J, leaving 15 bases between. From germline, CDR1 is MDHEN and CDR2 SYDVKM. The CDR3 spells CASSLGSAHRYTF. CDR3 sequence (DNA): TGTGCCAGCAGTTTAGGTTCAGCCCATAGGTACACCTTC.